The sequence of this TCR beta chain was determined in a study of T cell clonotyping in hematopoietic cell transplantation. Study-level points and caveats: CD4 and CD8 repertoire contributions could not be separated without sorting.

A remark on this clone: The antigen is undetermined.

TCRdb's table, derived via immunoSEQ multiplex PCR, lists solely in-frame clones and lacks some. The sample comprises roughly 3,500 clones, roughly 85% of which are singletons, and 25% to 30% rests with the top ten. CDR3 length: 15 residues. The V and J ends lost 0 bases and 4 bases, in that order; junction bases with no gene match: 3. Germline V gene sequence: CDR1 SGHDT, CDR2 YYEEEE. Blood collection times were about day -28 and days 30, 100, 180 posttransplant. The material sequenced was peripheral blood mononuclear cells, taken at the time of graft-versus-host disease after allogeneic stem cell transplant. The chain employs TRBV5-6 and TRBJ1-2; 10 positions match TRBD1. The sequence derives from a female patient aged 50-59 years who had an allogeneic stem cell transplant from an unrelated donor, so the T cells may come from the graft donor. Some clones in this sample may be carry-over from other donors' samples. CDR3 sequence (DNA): TGTGCCAGCAGCTTGGCCGGGACAGGGGTCTATGGCTACACCTTC. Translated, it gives CASSLAGTGVYGYTF.